The present entry profiles one TCR beta chain with its context. What it recognizes is unknown. These data are taken from a study of cytomegalovirus exposure and HLA in healthy donors. Regarding the study as a whole: What a later analysis showed was that several of the most significant clusters appeared linked to common viral pathogens. Researchers left out some V segments, among them TRBV6-2 and TRBV6-3, as indistinguishable.

This cohort consisted of healthy bone marrow donors. PCR used 60 Vbeta primers and 13 Jbeta primers. Original handling: An analysis performed later counted 75 million to 80 million unique TCR beta chains (approximately 10 million of them shared). Data came from immunoSEQ multiplex PCR; TCRdb stores just in-frame clones and leaves some out. V and J calls and clone size are given by that table; D and trimming were obtained from the DNA. Here the sample table reports 110,000 to 150,000 clones. With V trimmed by 4 bases and J by 7 bases, 11 bases remained unmatched. Germline-derived CDR1 and CDR2 are MNHNS and SASEGT. The CDR3 runs to 15 residues.

The chain links TRBV6-1 to TRBJ1-1, with TRBD1 identical over 8 bases. The sequence came from a man in his forties in good health and CMV-seronegative. The source material was PBMCs. CDR3 amino acids: CASSGYRGKAVEAFF. CDR3 sequence (DNA): TGTGCCAGCAGTGGATACAGGGGGAAGGCAGTTGAAGCTTTCTTT.